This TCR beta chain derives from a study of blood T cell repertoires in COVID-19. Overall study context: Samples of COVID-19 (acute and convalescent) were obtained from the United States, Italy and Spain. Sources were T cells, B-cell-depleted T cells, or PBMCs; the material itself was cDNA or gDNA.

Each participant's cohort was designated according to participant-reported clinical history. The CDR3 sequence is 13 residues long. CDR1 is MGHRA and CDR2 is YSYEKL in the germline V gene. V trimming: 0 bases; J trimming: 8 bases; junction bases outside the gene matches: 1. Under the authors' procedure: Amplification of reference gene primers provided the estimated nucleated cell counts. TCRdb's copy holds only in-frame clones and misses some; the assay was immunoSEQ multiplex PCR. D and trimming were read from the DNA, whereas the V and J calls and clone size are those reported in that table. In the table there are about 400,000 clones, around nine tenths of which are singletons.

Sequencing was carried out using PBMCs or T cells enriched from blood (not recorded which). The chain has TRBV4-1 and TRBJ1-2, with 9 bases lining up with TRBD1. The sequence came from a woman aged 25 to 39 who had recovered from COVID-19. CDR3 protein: CASSQETGGGYTF. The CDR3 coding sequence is TGCGCCAGCAGCCAAGAGACAGGGGGAGGCTACACCTTC.